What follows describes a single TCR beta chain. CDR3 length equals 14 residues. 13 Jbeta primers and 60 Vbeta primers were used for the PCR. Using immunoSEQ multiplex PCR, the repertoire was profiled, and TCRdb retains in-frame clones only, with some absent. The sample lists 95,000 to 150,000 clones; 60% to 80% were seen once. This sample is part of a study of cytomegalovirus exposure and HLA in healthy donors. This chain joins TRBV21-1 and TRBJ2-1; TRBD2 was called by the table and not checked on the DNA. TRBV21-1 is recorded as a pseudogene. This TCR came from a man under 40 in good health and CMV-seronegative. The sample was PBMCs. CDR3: CASLRDSAYNEQFF. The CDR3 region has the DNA TGTGCCAGCCTCCGGGACTCAGCCTACAATGAGCAGTTCTTC.